This T cell receptor (beta chain) was identified in a study of tissue T cells after allogeneic stem cell transplantation. On the study more broadly: Tissue samples with histologically apparent lymphocytes on H&E review were prioritized for sequencing. Study findings and constraints: Only a limited share of tissue TCRs appeared in blood or spleen.

The data were produced by immunoSEQ multiplex PCR, yet TCRdb's version contains in-frame clones alone and is incomplete. The repertoire includes approximately 3,000 clones, about 62% of them detected once, and 15% to 20% sits in the top ten. There are a few counts of this clone. Its antigen is unidentified. Adult allogeneic hematopoietic cell transplant recipients with steroid-refractory graft-versus-host disease were prospectively enrolled for research autopsy. All graft-versus-host disease patients had gastrointestinal involvement and received several lines of directed therapy. Specimen: ascending colon tissue, collected at autopsy. This TCR was sampled from an older male patient with steroid-refractory graft-versus-host disease after an allogeneic stem cell transplant. Some T cells may arise from the graft donor.

The CDR3 reads CASSLSWTGNQPQHF. The DNA for the CDR3 is TGTGCCAGCAGTTTATCGTGGACAGGGAATCAGCCCCAGCATTTT. The rearrangement links TRBV27 to TRBJ1-5; TRBD1 matches 8 bases. Trimming removed 0 bases from V and 4 bases from J; junction bases left unmatched: 2. CDR1 and CDR2 from the germline V gene are MNHEY and SMNVEV (reference sequence). This CDR3 has 15 residues.